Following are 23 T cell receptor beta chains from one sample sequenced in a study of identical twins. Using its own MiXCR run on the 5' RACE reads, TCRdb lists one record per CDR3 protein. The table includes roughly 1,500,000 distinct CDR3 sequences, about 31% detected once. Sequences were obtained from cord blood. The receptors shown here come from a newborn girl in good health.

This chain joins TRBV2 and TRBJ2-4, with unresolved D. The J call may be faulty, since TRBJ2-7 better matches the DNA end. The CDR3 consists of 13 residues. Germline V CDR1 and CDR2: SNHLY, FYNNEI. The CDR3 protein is CASLLTGYYEQYF. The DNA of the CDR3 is TGTGCCAGCTTGCTTACGGGCTACTACGAGCAGTACTTC.

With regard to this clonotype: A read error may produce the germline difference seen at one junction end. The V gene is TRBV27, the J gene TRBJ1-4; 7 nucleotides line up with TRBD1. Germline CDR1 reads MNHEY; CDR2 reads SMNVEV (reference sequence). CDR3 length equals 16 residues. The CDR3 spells CASSDTPTGTNGKLFF. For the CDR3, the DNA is TGTGCCAGCAGCGACACTCCGACAGGGACTAATGGAAAACTGTTTTTT.

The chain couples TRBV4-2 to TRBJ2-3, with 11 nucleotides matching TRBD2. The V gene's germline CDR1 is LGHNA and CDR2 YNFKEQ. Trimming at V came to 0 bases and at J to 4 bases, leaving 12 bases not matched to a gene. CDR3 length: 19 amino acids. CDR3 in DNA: TGTGCCAGCAGCCAAGAGGCTAATCTAGCGGGGGGTCCGGCAGATACGCAGTATTTT. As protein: CASSQEANLAGGPADTQYF.

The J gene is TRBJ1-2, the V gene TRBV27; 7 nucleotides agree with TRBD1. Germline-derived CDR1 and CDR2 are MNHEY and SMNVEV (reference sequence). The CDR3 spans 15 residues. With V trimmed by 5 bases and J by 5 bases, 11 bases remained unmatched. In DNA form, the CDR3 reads TGTGCCAGCAGTCCCACTCCCCGGACAGGTTATGGCTACACCTTC. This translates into CASSPTPRTGYGYTF.

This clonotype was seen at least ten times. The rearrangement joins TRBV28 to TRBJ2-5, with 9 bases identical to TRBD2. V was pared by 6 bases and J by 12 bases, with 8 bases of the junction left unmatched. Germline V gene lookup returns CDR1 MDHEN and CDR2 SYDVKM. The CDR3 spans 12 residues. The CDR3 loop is CASRVSSGIEYF. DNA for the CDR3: TGTGCCAGCAGGGTGTCTAGCGGGATTGAGTACTTC.

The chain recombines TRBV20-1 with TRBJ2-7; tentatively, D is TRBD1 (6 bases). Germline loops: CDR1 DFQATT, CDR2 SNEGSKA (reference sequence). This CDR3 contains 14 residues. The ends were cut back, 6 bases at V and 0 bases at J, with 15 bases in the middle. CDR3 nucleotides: TGCAGTGCCGGTCGGACAGATGTCTCCTACGAGCAGTACTTC. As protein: CSAGRTDVSYEQYF.

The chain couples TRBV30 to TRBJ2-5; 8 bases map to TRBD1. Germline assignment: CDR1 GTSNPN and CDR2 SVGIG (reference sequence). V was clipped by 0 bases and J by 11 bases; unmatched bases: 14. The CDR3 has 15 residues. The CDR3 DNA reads TGTGCCTGGAGTGTACTGGACAGGGCCCGAGATGGGCAGTACTTC. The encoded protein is CAWSVLDRARDGQYF.

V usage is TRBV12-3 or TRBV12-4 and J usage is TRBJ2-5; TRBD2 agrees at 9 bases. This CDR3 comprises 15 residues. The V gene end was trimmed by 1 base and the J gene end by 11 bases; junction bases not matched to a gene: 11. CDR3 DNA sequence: TGTGCCAGCAGTTTAGGGGGACTAGCCCCCAATGAGCAGTACTTC. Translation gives CASSLGGLAPNEQYF.

The CDR3 DNA follows: TGCGCCAGCAGCTTGGGTCCGGGAGGGAGGACCAATGAGCAGTTCTTC. Its protein product is CASSLGPGGRTNEQFF. The rearrangement links TRBV5-1 to TRBJ2-1; 8 bases are a match to TRBD2. CDR1 is SGHRS, CDR2 YFSETQ, per germline. V gave up 0 bases and J gave up 6 bases; unmatched junction bases: 8. The CDR3 contains 16 residues.

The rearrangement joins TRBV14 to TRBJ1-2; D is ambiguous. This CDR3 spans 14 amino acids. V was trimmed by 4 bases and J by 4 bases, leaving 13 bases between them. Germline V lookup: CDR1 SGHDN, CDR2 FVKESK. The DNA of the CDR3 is TGTGCCAGCAGCCCATACATTCTCCGCTATGGCTACACCTTC. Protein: CASSPYILRYGYTF.

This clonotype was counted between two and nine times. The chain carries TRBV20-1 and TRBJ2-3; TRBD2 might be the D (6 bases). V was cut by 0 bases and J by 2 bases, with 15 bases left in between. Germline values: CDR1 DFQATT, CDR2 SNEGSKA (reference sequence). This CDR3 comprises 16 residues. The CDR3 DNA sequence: TGCAGTGCTAGAGATCTCTTGTCGGGGGTCACAGATACGCAGTATTTT. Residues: CSARDLLSGVTDTQYF.

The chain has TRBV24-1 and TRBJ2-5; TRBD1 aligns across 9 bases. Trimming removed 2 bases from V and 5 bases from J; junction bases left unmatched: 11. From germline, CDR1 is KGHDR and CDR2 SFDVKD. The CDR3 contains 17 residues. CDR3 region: CATSDSSTQGARETQYF. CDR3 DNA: TGTGCCACCAGTGATTCCAGTACACAGGGGGCGCGGGAGACCCAGTACTTC.

Here the CDR3 DNA reads TGTGCCTGGAGTGTACAACGGGCAGGTGAGCAGTTCTTC. Encoded protein: CAWSVQRAGEQFF. The rearrangement uses TRBV30 and TRBJ2-1; D gene uncertain. CDR3 size: 13 residues. V lost 0 bases, J lost 9 bases, and 12 bases lay in between. Germline V lookup: CDR1 GTSNPN, CDR2 SVGIG (reference sequence).

DNA for the CDR3: TGTGCCAGCAGCTTGATTCGAGGGGACACCATATATTTT. Its protein is CASSLIRGDTIYF. The chain combines TRBV11-2 with TRBJ1-3, with TRBD1 as a possible D gene (5 bases). The germline V gene has CDR1 SGHAT and CDR2 FQNNGV. Trimming cost V 3 bases and J 8 bases, with 11 bases left between them. CDR3 length: 13 amino acids.

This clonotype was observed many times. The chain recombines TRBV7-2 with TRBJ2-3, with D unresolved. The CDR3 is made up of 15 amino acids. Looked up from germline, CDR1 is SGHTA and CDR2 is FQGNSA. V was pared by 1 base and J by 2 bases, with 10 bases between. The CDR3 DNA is TGTGCCAGCAGCTTAGTAGGGCTAGACACAGATACGCAGTATTTT. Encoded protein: CASSLVGLDTDTQYF.

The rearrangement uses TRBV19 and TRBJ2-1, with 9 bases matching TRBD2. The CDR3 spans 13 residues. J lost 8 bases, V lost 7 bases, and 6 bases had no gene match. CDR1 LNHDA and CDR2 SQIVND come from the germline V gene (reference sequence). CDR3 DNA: TGTGCCAGTACGGCTAGCGGGGTCTATGAGCAGTTCTTC. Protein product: CASTASGVYEQFF.

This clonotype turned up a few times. CDR3 DNA sequence: TGTGCCAGCAGCTTAGCGCGGACAGCTAACTATGGCTACACCTTC. The encoded protein is CASSLARTANYGYTF. The chain joins TRBV7-2 to TRBJ1-2; the D gene is possibly TRBD1 (6 bases). The CDR3 covers 15 residues. Germline CDR1 reads SGHTA; CDR2 reads FQGNSA. The V and J ends lost 0 bases and 0 bases respectively, with 8 bases between them.

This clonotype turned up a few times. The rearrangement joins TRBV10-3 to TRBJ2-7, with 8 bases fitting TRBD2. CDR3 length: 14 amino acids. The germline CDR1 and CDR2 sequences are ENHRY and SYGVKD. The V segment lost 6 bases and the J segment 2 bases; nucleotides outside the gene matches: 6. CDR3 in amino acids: CAIRNSGSPYEQYF. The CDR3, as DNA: TGTGCCATCAGAAACAGCGGGAGCCCCTACGAGCAGTACTTC.

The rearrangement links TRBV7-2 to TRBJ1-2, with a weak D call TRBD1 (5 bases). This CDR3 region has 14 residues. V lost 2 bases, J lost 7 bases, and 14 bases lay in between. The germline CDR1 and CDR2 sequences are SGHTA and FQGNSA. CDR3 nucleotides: TGTGCCAGCAGCTTAACGGGGCCCTCGGGTGGCTACACCTTC. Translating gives CASSLTGPSGGYTF. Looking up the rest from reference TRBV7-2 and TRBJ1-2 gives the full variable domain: GAGVSQSPSNKVTEKGKDVELRCDPISGHTALYWYRQSLGQGLEFLIYFQGNSAPDKSGLPSDRFSAERTGGSVSTLTIQRTQQEDSAVYLCASSLTGPSGGYTFGSGTRLTVV.

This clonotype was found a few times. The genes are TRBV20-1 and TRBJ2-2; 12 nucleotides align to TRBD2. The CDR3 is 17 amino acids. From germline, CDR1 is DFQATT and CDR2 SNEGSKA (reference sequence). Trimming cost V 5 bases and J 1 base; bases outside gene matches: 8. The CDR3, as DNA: TGCAGTGCTGAGGCTAGCGGGGGGGCTAGGAACACCGGGGAGCTGTTTTTT. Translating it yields CSAEASGGARNTGELFF.

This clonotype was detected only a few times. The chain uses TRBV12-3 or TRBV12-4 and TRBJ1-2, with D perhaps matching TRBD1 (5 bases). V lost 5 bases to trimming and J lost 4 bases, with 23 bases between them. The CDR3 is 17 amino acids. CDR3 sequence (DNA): TGTGCCAGCAGTCGGCGACAGCGCACCAAAGAGGGCTATGGCTACACCTTC. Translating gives CASSRRQRTKEGYGYTF.

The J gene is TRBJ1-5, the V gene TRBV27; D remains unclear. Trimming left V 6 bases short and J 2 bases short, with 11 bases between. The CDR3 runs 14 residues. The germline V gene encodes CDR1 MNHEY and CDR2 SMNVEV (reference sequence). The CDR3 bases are TGTGCCAGCAGCTCGACGGACGGCAATCAGCCCCAGCATTTT. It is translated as CASSSTDGNQPQHF.

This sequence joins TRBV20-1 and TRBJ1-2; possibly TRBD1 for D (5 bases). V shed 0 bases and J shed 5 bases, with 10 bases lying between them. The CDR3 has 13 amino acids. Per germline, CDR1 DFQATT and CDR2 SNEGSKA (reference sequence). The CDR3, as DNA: TGCAGTGCTAGAGAGGTCAGGGAATATGGCTACACCTTC. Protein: CSAREVREYGYTF.